This T cell receptor beta chain came from a study of post-analysis software for immune sequencing data. Whole-study findings and limits: There were roughly 5 TRBV segments more frequent in patients than controls, and TRBV5-6, TRBV5-1 and TRBV20-1 were among them.

This clonotype has just a few counts. The antigen is undetermined. Unique molecular identifiers were carried by the TCR beta cDNA libraries. One entry per CDR3 protein, called by TCRdb with MiXCR from the PCR reads. This table has hundreds of thousands of distinct CDR3 sequences, 25% to 30% appearing once. This CDR3 comprises 14 residues. Germline assignment: CDR1 DFQATT and CDR2 SNEGSKA (reference sequence). Trimming took 0 bases from V and 2 from J, leaving 11 bases between them. The genes are TRBV20-1 and TRBJ2-7, with D maybe TRBD1 (5 bases). Sequencing used blood. The receptor was derived from a girl between 10 and 17 years old with multiple sclerosis. The CDR3 region has the DNA TGCAGTGCTAGAGATTGGAGACAGACCTACGAGCAGTACTTC. This sequence encodes CSARDWRQTYEQYF.